Each of the 9 T cell receptor beta chains below was sequenced from the same sample in a study of graft-versus-host responses after intestinal transplantation. Using immunoSEQ multiplex PCR, the repertoire was profiled, and TCRdb retains in-frame clones only, with some absent. The sample includes under 150,000 clones, less than 95% of them seen just once. Antigens for these TCRs are unknown. Sequenced material: unstimulated CD4+ T cells sorted from spleen or lymph node cells, taken before intestinal transplant. The receptors were gathered from a human donor who received an intestinal transplant.

The J gene is TRBJ2-7, the V gene TRBV6-5; 8 nucleotides match TRBD2. Per the germline V gene, CDR1 is MNHEY and CDR2 is SVGAGI. Trimming took 3 bases from V and 3 from J; bases not matched to a gene: 7. This CDR3 region has 15 residues. CDR3 sequence (DNA): TGTGCCAGCAGTTATGAAGGCGGGGGGAACTACGAGCAGTACTTC. Its protein product is CASSYEGGGNYEQYF.

Here the CDR3 DNA reads TGTGCCAGCCGGGAGTTTAAACCGGGGCCCCAGCATTTT. Amino acids: CASREFKPGPQHF. The V gene is TRBV28, the J gene TRBJ1-5; no firm D call. The CDR3 is made up of 13 amino acids. CDR1 MDHEN and CDR2 SYDVKM come from the germline V gene. The V gene lost 8 bases and the J gene lost 9 bases, with 17 bases spanning the gap.

This sequence joins TRBV10-1 and TRBJ2-3, with TRBD2 identical over 9 bases. The CDR3 loop spans 15 amino acids. Trimming at V came to 3 bases and at J to 1 base, leaving 2 bases not matched to a gene. The germline gives CDR1 WNHNN, CDR2 SYGVQD (reference sequence). DNA of the CDR3: TGCGCCAGCAGTGACTCTAGCGGGGGCACAGATACGCAGTATTTT. Translation: CASSDSSGGTDTQYF.

This clone was observed once. This chain connects TRBV28 to TRBJ1-5, with D perhaps TRBD1 (5 bases). The germline gives CDR1 MDHEN, CDR2 SYDVKM. Trimming removed 8 bases from V and 9 bases from J, with 14 bases in between. CDR3 length equals 12 residues. The CDR3 bases are TGTGCCAGCGGGTTTTGGGGACTGCCCCAGCATTTT. This sequence encodes CASGFWGLPQHF.

The rearrangement uses TRBV5-1 and TRBJ2-6; unclear D gene. The CDR3 length is 15 residues. CDR1 and CDR2 (germline): SGHRS, YFSETQ. Between the trimmed V and J ends, which lost 3 bases and 4 bases, there was a span of 11 bases. CDR3 DNA sequence: TGCGCCAGCAGCTCGTTTTTGGCCGGGGCCAACGTCCTGACTTTC. This sequence encodes CASSSFLAGANVLTF.

This chain joins TRBV27 and TRBJ2-2; 7 bases are shared with TRBD2. The ends lost 7 bases at V and 2 bases at J; junction bases unmatched: 10. The CDR3 loop spans 16 amino acids. The germline V gene has CDR1 MNHEY and CDR2 SMNVEV (reference sequence). The CDR3 DNA reads as TGTGCCAGCATGGATAGCGGGTTCTACAACACCGGGGAGCTGTTTTTT. Translating it yields CASMDSGFYNTGELFF.

The chain is built from TRBV20-1 and TRBJ2-5; D call uncertain. This CDR3 spans 11 amino acids. Trimming stripped 7 bases from V and 3 bases from J, with 9 bases between. CDR1 is DFQATT, CDR2 SNEGSKA, per germline (reference sequence). The chain's CDR3 is CSGRGEETQYF. CDR3 DNA sequence: TGCAGTGGGAGAGGAGAAGAGACCCAGTACTTC.

The CDR3 spells CASGTGAARQPQHF. In DNA, the CDR3 is TGTGCCAGCGGCACAGGGGCTGCGAGGCAGCCCCAGCATTTT. The chain uses TRBV28 and TRBJ1-5, with TRBD1 identical over 7 bases. The J segment lost 7 bases and the V segment lost 8 bases, leaving 11 bases of the junction unmatched. The CDR3 is 14 amino acids. The germline V gene encodes CDR1 MDHEN and CDR2 SYDVKM.

CDR3 protein: CASSLDRGLYGYTF. CDR3 nucleotide sequence: TGCGCCAGCAGCTTGGACAGGGGTTTATATGGCTACACCTTC. The chain couples TRBV5-1 to TRBJ1-2; 7 bases map to TRBD1. Per the germline V gene, CDR1 is SGHRS and CDR2 is YFSETQ. There are 14 residues in the CDR3. Trimming removed 0 bases from V and 5 bases from J; junction bases left unmatched: 4.